A single sample is the source of the 25 T cell receptor beta chains below, sequenced in a study of blood T cell repertoires in COVID-19. Clones were sequenced by immunoSEQ multiplex PCR, and TCRdb holds only the in-frame ones, with some missing. The table records around 330,000 clones, 70% to 90% of them present only once. Sample: PBMCs or T cells enriched from blood (not recorded which). Receptors were obtained from a woman aged 35 to 49 who had recovered from COVID-19.

V usage is TRBV7-9 and J usage is TRBJ1-2, with 8 bases that match TRBD1. CDR3 size: 13 residues. The germline gives CDR1 SEHNR, CDR2 FQNEAQ (reference sequence). V lost 5 bases, J lost 7 bases, and 6 bases stayed unmatched. CDR3: CASSPRTGIGYTF. The CDR3 region has the DNA TGTGCCAGCAGCCCCCGGACAGGGATTGGCTACACCTTC.

This clone appeared once. The chain joins TRBV7-3 to TRBJ1-6; possibly TRBD1 for D (6 bases). Germline V gene sequence: CDR1 SGHTA, CDR2 FQGTGA. This CDR3 region has 15 residues. V dropped 5 bases and J dropped 4 bases, with 12 bases sitting between them. The CDR3 loop reads CASSRDRPYNSPLHF. The CDR3 DNA follows: TGTGCCAGCAGCAGAGACAGGCCATATAATTCACCCCTCCACTTT.

The chain has TRBV5-4 and TRBJ1-3; 7 nucleotides agree with TRBD1. V lost 1 base, J lost 4 bases, and 11 bases stayed unmatched. The germline V gene encodes CDR1 SGHNT and CDR2 YYREEE (reference sequence). The CDR3 has 17 residues. CDR3 residues: CASSLSPGTVLGNTIYF. The CDR3 DNA is TGTGCCAGCAGCTTGAGCCCCGGGACAGTCCTAGGAAACACCATATATTTT.

V is TRBV9 and J is TRBJ2-3; 10 positions agree with TRBD2. From germline, CDR1 is SGDLS and CDR2 YYNGEE. V shed 0 bases, J shed 5 bases, and the junction held 6 bases outside the gene matches. CDR3 length: 16 amino acids. CDR3 sequence: CASSVGSGRAQDTQYF. The CDR3 coding sequence is TGTGCCAGCAGCGTAGGAAGCGGGAGGGCCCAAGATACGCAGTATTTT.

This chain connects TRBV24-1 to TRBJ2-5; 8 bases are shared with TRBD2. The V segment lost 3 bases and the J segment 4 bases; nucleotides outside the gene matches: 6. The CDR3 loop spans 15 amino acids. CDR1 KGHDR and CDR2 SFDVKD come from the germline V gene. CDR3 sequence (DNA): TGTGCCACCAGTGATCCCGGACTAGCCACAGAGACCCAGTACTTC. Its protein is CATSDPGLATETQYF.

This sequence joins TRBV5-1 and TRBJ1-2, with a tentative D call TRBD1 (5 bases). The CDR3 is 15 residues long. Trimming left V 2 bases short and J 4 bases short, with 15 bases between. Looked up from germline, CDR1 is SGHRS and CDR2 is YFSETQ. Here the CDR3 reads CASSFRLDRTYGYTF. CDR3 nucleotides: TGCGCCAGCAGCTTTCGATTAGACAGAACCTATGGCTACACCTTC.

The V gene is TRBV6-2 or TRBV6-3, the J gene TRBJ1-2, with D unclear. Per the germline V gene, CDR1 is MNHEY and CDR2 is SVGEGT. The CDR3 sequence is 16 residues long. Trimming shortened V by 0 bases and J by 2 bases, and 13 bases separated the two germline ends. The CDR3 region is CASSYSAPPLNYGYTF. CDR3 in DNA: TGTGCCAGCAGTTACTCGGCCCCGCCTCTCAACTATGGCTACACCTTC.

The chain links TRBV30 to TRBJ2-3, with TRBD2 identical over 12 bases. Germline CDR1 reads GTSNPN; CDR2 reads SVGIG (reference sequence). The CDR3 sequence is 15 residues long. Unmatched junction bases numbered 3, after V lost 5 bases and J lost 0 bases. CDR3 loop: CAWWTSGASTDTQYF. The CDR3 DNA reads as TGTGCCTGGTGGACTAGCGGGGCTAGCACAGATACGCAGTATTTT. Based on the CDR3 plus reference TRBV30 and TRBJ2-3, the full variable domain is SQTIHQWPATLVQPVGSPLSLECTVEGTSNPNLYWYRQAAGRGLQLLFYSVGIGQISSEVPQNLSASRPQDRQFILSSKKLLLSDSGFYLCAWWTSGASTDTQYFGPGTRLTVL.

The chain employs TRBV19 and TRBJ1-4, with 8 positions matching TRBD1. V lost 6 bases, J lost 4 bases, and 7 bases stayed unmatched. CDR1 LNHDA and CDR2 SQIVND come from the germline V gene (reference sequence). The length of the CDR3 is 15 residues. The CDR3 is CASRVGQVVNEKLFF. CDR3 sequence (DNA): TGTGCCAGTAGAGTGGGACAGGTCGTTAATGAAAAACTGTTTTTT.

V is TRBV6-4 and J is TRBJ2-1; the match to TRBD1 covers 10 bases. V lost 6 bases, J lost 7 bases, and 6 bases stayed unmatched. There are 14 residues in the CDR3. Germline V lookup: CDR1 MRHNA, CDR2 SNTAGT. The CDR3 DNA reads TGTGCCAGCAGCCCCGGACAGGGGGGAAATGAGCAGTTCTTC. Translation gives CASSPGQGGNEQFF.

The chain is built from TRBV7-3 and TRBJ2-3; TRBD2 matches 9 bases. V dropped 5 bases and J dropped 1; count of bases not matched to a gene: 7. This CDR3 is built from 16 residues. Germline CDR1 and CDR2: SGHTA and FQGTGA. The CDR3 nucleotides are TGTGCCAGCAGCCCCCTGGGCGGGAGGGGCACAGATACGCAGTATTTT. It yields the protein CASSPLGGRGTDTQYF.

This chain joins TRBV3-1 (or the pseudogene TRBV3-2) and TRBJ1-2, with D possibly being TRBD1 (5 bases). Trimming left V 6 bases short and J 2 bases short, with 13 bases between. The V gene's germline CDR1 is LGHDT and CDR2 YNNKEL (reference sequence). The CDR3 spans 14 residues. The chain's CDR3 is CASRATDSNYGYTF. CDR3 DNA: TGTGCCAGCAGAGCGACAGACTCAAACTATGGCTACACCTTC.

The CDR3 reads CASSPDVAGGPSDEQYF. The CDR3 DNA is TGTGCCAGTAGTCCTGACGTAGCGGGGGGCCCCTCGGACGAGCAGTACTTC. V gene TRBV19 combines with J gene TRBJ2-7, with TRBD2 matching over 10 bases. J lost 5 bases, V lost 5 bases, and 15 bases had no gene match. CDR1 is LNHDA and CDR2 is SQIVND in the germline V gene (reference sequence). This CDR3 is 17 amino acids long.

The chain couples TRBV7-3 to TRBJ2-3; the match to TRBD2 covers 9 bases. Trimming removed 3 bases from V and 6 bases from J; junction bases left unmatched: 7. The CDR3 runs 15 residues. CDR1 and CDR2 (germline): SGHTA, FQGTGA. The CDR3 protein is CASSFIAGVSDTQYF. DNA for the CDR3: TGTGCCAGCAGCTTTATAGCGGGAGTCTCTGATACGCAGTATTTT.

This clone has more than one count but fewer than ten. The chain is built from TRBV24-1 and TRBJ2-4, with D tentatively TRBD1 (6 bases). The CDR3 extends over 20 amino acids. Trimming removed 5 bases from V and 0 bases from J, with 25 bases in between. From germline, CDR1 is KGHDR and CDR2 SFDVKD. The CDR3 here is CATSAANRPGHELAKNIQYF. The CDR3 DNA reads TGTGCCACCAGTGCCGCCAATCGTCCGGGACACGAACTAGCCAAAAACATTCAGTACTTC.

The V gene is TRBV5-4, the J gene TRBJ1-2; TRBD1 is a possible D gene (5 bases). This CDR3 has 14 residues. The germline CDR1 and CDR2 sequences are SGHNT and YYREEE (reference sequence). Deletions cut 1 base from V and 7 bases from J, with 14 bases between. The CDR3 sequence is CASSLSKGLSGYTF. In DNA form, the CDR3 reads TGTGCCAGCAGCTTGTCCAAGGGACTGTCTGGCTACACCTTC.

J is TRBJ2-1 and V is TRBV9; 8 bases fit TRBD2. The V and J ends lost 1 base and 2 bases, in that order; junction bases with no gene match: 5. Per the germline V gene, CDR1 is SGDLS and CDR2 is YYNGEE. The CDR3 has 16 residues. The CDR3 sequence is CASSVIRRGAYNEQFF. Here the CDR3 DNA reads TGTGCCAGCAGCGTAATCAGGCGGGGGGCCTACAATGAGCAGTTCTTC.

This clone was seen only a few times. The chain couples TRBV24-1 to TRBJ2-3; no clear D gene. This CDR3 has 12 amino acids. CDR1 KGHDR and CDR2 SFDVKD come from the germline V gene. Trimming stripped 7 bases from V and 6 bases from J, with 10 bases between. The CDR3 nucleotides read TGTGCCACCAGCAATAGTTGGGATACGCAGTATTTT. This encodes CATSNSWDTQYF.

V gene TRBV25-1 combines with J gene TRBJ1-1; 8 nucleotides line up with TRBD1. V trimming: 2 bases; J trimming: 4 bases; junction bases outside the gene matches: 3. The CDR3 sequence is 14 residues long. CDR1 and CDR2 from the germline V gene are MGHDK and SYGVNS. For the CDR3, the DNA is TGTGCCAGCAGTGAACCTGACAGGGGCACTGAAGCTTTCTTT. This encodes CASSEPDRGTEAFF.

CDR3 sequence (DNA): TGTGCCAGCAGCCGGACTAGCGGGGTACTCAATGAGCAGTTCTTC. Its translation is CASSRTSGVLNEQFF. The chain couples TRBV7-3 to TRBJ2-1; TRBD2 matches at 12 bases. The V and J ends lost 5 bases and 6 bases, in that order; junction bases with no gene match: 5. The CDR3 length is 15 residues. Per germline, CDR1 SGHTA and CDR2 FQGTGA.

J is TRBJ2-2 and V is TRBV24-1, with 7 bases identical to TRBD1. Unmatched junction bases numbered 7, after V lost 3 bases and J lost 7 bases. The CDR3 totals 15 residues. The germline V gene encodes CDR1 KGHDR and CDR2 SFDVKD. CDR3 residues: CATSDTGTADGELFF. CDR3 sequence (DNA): TGTGCCACCAGTGATACCGGGACAGCTGACGGGGAGCTGTTTTTT.

The rearrangement links TRBV5-4 to TRBJ1-6; no clear D gene. The V gene lost 4 bases and the J gene lost 8 bases, with 13 bases spanning the gap. The germline gives CDR1 SGHNT, CDR2 YYREEE (reference sequence). CDR3 size: 14 residues. DNA for the CDR3: TGTGCCAGCAGCCTCGAAACCGGGGATTCACCCCTCCACTTT. This sequence encodes CASSLETGDSPLHF.

This sequence joins TRBV28 and TRBJ2-7; TRBD1 matches at 7 bases. CDR1 is MDHEN, CDR2 SYDVKM, per germline. V dropped 4 bases and J dropped 3; count of bases not matched to a gene: 15. The CDR3 covers 17 residues. CDR3 protein: CASSSLSGQTLSYEQYF. The DNA of the CDR3 is TGTGCCAGCAGTTCACTTTCGGGACAGACCCTAAGCTACGAGCAGTACTTC.

The genes are TRBV11-3 and TRBJ2-1; 8 positions match TRBD2. V lost 1 base, J lost 7 bases, and 6 bases stayed unmatched. The CDR3 length is 15 residues. Germline CDR1 SGHNT, CDR2 YENEEA. CDR3 residues: CASSLGGGKRNEQFF. In DNA, the CDR3 is TGTGCCAGCAGCTTAGGCGGGGGGAAACGGAATGAGCAGTTCTTC.

The J gene is TRBJ2-5, the V gene TRBV7-9; 8 bases agree with TRBD1. The CDR3 is made up of 16 amino acids. The germline CDR1 and CDR2 sequences are SEHNR and FQNEAQ (reference sequence). The V gene end was trimmed by 0 bases and the J gene end by 3 bases; junction bases not matched to a gene: 6. The CDR3 loop is CASSLAQGALEETQYF. The CDR3 DNA reads TGTGCCAGCAGCTTAGCCCAGGGGGCGCTGGAAGAGACCCAGTACTTC.